This TCR beta chain was captured in a study of cytomegalovirus exposure and HLA in healthy donors. For the study at large: Researchers previously reported finding some 110 million unique TCR beta sequences from some 180 million T cells. Study results and limitations: Overall, under 200 TCR beta chains were annotated as cytomegalovirus-associated. A few V segments could not be told apart, such as TRBV6-2 and TRBV6-3, and were left out. V- and J-gene trimming in TCR beta was tied to a missense DCLRE1C variant by an analysis performed later.

Germline V CDR1 and CDR2: MNHNS, SASEGT. The ends were cut back, 5 bases at V and 1 base at J, with 11 bases in the middle. This CDR3 has 14 residues. Of note for this clone: The antigen is not known.

PCR employed 60 Vbeta and 13 Jbeta primers. Using immunoSEQ multiplex PCR, the repertoire was profiled, and TCRdb retains in-frame clones only, with some absent. The table shows about 150,000 clones, with around three quarters occurring only once. The J gene is TRBJ1-1, the V gene TRBV6-1; the D gene is possibly TRBD1 (5 bases). The sequence came from a woman in her thirties or forties in good health and CMV-seronegative. The sample consisted of PBMCs. The CDR3 protein is CASSPLRGNTEAFF. Written as DNA, the CDR3 is TGTGCCAGCAGTCCACTAAGGGGGAACACTGAAGCTTTCTTT.